This entry is about one T cell receptor beta chain. V dropped 9 bases and J dropped 2; count of bases not matched to a gene: 3. In germline, CDR1 is LNHDA, CDR2 SQIVND (reference sequence). The CDR3 is made up of 13 amino acids. PBMC sampling occurred before vaccination, two weeks after the third dose, and at progression. The source of the sample is a study of glioma-infiltrating T cells after dendritic cell vaccination. At the level of the study: At biweekly intervals, patients got three intradermal dendritic cell vaccine injections.

Sequencing was performed with immunoSEQ multiplex PCR; in TCRdb, only in-frame clones are kept and a portion is missing. This table holds fewer than 45,000 clones, roughly 79% found once. The sample in question was blood, obtained before dendritic cell vaccination. The V and J genes are TRBV19 and TRBJ2-3, with 9 positions matching TRBD1. This TCR was sampled from a human donor with glioblastoma. CDR3 bases: TGTGCCAGCGGGACAGGGAACACAGATACGCAGTATTTT. Protein: CASGTGNTDTQYF.